The source of this T cell receptor (beta chain) is a study of blood T cells in healthy people across ages. Through a sample-barcoded 5' primer and a J-beta primer mix, a second PCR was run for about 7 to 12 cycles. TCRdb recomputed calls from the 5' RACE reads with MiXCR, one row per CDR3 protein. The table lists about 1.4 million distinct CDR3 sequences, 59% of them singletons, with over 5.5% in the top ten. V lost 1 base and J lost 9; bases outside the gene matches: 19. CDR1 is SNHLY and CDR2 is FYNNEI in the germline V gene. The CDR3 has 19 residues. About 9.6 milliliters of peripheral blood were drawn from each donor into EDTA-treated tubes.

This receptor was taken from a man younger than 30 in good health. The chain uses TRBV2 and TRBJ1-5, with 9 bases aligning to TRBD1. Source material: blood. CDR3 in amino acids: CASSEVKARTGAASRPQHF. DNA for the CDR3: TGTGCCAGCAGTGAAGTGAAGGCCCGGACAGGGGCCGCTAGTCGGCCCCAGCATTTT.